This TCR beta chain was recorded in a study of read filtering for tumor transcriptome and immune sequencing. This CDR3 contains 14 residues. V was pared by 3 bases and J by 0 bases, with 1 base of the junction left unmatched. Germline V gene data show CDR1 as KGHSH and CDR2 as LQKENI. The library was built from around 380 ng RNA with molecular barcoded adaptors for alpha/delta and beta/gamma chains. MiXCR, applied by TCRdb to the reads, yields one record per CDR3 protein. The sample contains about 86,000 distinct CDR3 sequences, over 9% of which appear only once. The table lists this clonotype with many counts.

This receptor was taken from a donor aged 40 or older with multiple myeloma. The sequenced material came from a population of CD138-negative cells sorted from bone marrow. V usage is TRBV18 and J usage is TRBJ1-1; 7 bases agree with TRBD1. In DNA form, the CDR3 reads TGTGCCAGCTCACCCGACAGGGTGAACACTGAAGCTTTCTTT. Protein product: CASSPDRVNTEAFF.